The 23 T cell receptor beta chains in this list originate from one sample, sequenced in a study of blood T cell repertoires in COVID-19. Here immunoSEQ multiplex PCR was the method, and the copy in TCRdb shows in-frame clones only, minus some. The sample shows over 250,000 clones, just under 90% of them seen only once. Sequenced material: peripheral blood. These receptor sequences come from a woman aged 50 to 65 with COVID-19, enrolled during active disease.

This chain connects TRBV30 to TRBJ1-1; D possibly corresponds to TRBD1 (5 bases). V gave up 5 bases and J gave up 4 bases, with 8 bases separating them. Looked up from germline, CDR1 is GTSNPN and CDR2 is SVGIG (reference sequence). The CDR3 is made up of 11 amino acids. The CDR3 nucleotides are TGTGCCTGGCAGGGTTTCACTGAAGCTTTCTTT. Protein product: CAWQGFTEAFF.

This chain joins TRBV29-1 and TRBJ1-1; D not certain. Trimming took off 7 bases at V and 2 bases at J, with 8 bases between the two ends. The CDR3 contains 11 residues. Germline V CDR1 and CDR2: SQVTM, ANQGSEA. The CDR3 DNA reads TGCAGCGGATACAGCAACACTGAAGCTTTCTTT. Translating it yields CSGYSNTEAFF. Full variable domain (remainder filled in from reference TRBV29-1 and TRBJ1-1): SAVISQKPSRDICQRGTSLTIQCQVDSQVTMMFWYRQQPGQSLTLIATANQGSEATYESGFVIDKFPISRPNLTFSTLTVSNMSPEDSSIYLCSGYSNTEAFFGQGTRLTVV.

V gene TRBV6-5 combines with J gene TRBJ1-2; D perhaps matches TRBD1 (5 bases). Germline lookup yields CDR1 MNHEY and CDR2 SVGAGI. This CDR3 is built from 14 residues. With 7 bases removed from V and 4 bases from J, the gap between germline ends came to 16 bases. CDR3 sequence reads: CASTRGEGTYGYTF. Here the CDR3 DNA reads TGTGCCAGCACCCGGGGGGAGGGGACCTATGGCTACACCTTC.

CDR3 residues: CASTLAELTDTQYF. The CDR3, as DNA: TGCGCCAGCACCTTAGCGGAACTCACAGATACGCAGTATTTT. The gene calls are TRBV10-2 and TRBJ2-3; D may be TRBD2 (6 bases). Germline V lookup: CDR1 WSHSY, CDR2 SAAADI. This CDR3 region has 14 residues. V gave up 7 bases and J gave up 2 bases, with 13 bases separating them.

The chain joins TRBV5-5 to TRBJ1-5, with D perhaps matching TRBD1 (6 bases). The CDR3 contains 13 residues. CDR1 and CDR2 from the germline V gene are SGHKS and YYEKEE (reference sequence). Trimming removed 3 bases at V and 5 bases at J, with 9 bases between. This chain's CDR3 is CASSWTVYQPQHF. DNA of the CDR3: TGTGCCAGCAGCTGGACAGTTTATCAGCCCCAGCATTTT.

This chain connects TRBV21-1 to TRBJ2-4; the DNA was not used to check the table's D call, TRBD2. TRBV21-1 is a recognized pseudogene. The CDR3 extends over 15 amino acids. CDR3 sequence: CASGRGLAAKNIQYF. CDR3 DNA: TGTGCCAGCGGAAGGGGACTAGCTGCCAAAAACATTCAGTACTTC.

The V call is TRBV18, the J call TRBJ2-6; TRBD2 aligns across 8 bases. Looked up from germline, CDR1 is KGHSH and CDR2 is LQKENI. The CDR3 is 20 residues long. Trimming at V came to 3 bases and at J to 0 bases, leaving 13 bases not matched to a gene. The CDR3 protein is CASSPIILAAKYSGANVLTF. Here the CDR3 DNA reads TGTGCCAGCTCACCGATAATACTAGCGGCGAAATACTCTGGGGCCAACGTCCTGACTTTC.

This clone was detected only once. The chain joins TRBV7-2 to TRBJ2-1; 8 bases are shared with TRBD2. V was pared by 1 base and J by 9 bases, with 14 bases of the junction left unmatched. In germline, CDR1 is SGHTA, CDR2 FQGNSA. The CDR3 has 17 residues. In nucleotides, the CDR3 is TGTGCCAGCAGCTTAGGGGGGACGAGCGGGAGAACTAGTGAGCAGTTCTTC. This sequence encodes CASSLGGTSGRTSEQFF.

J is TRBJ1-5 and V is TRBV15; 9 bases are a match to TRBD1. CDR1 is LNHNV, CDR2 YYDKDF, per germline (reference sequence). J lost 6 bases, V lost 7 bases, and 10 bases had no gene match. The CDR3 contains 15 residues. CDR3 coding DNA: TGTGCCACCAAGGGGCGGGACAGGGTGGGTCAGCCCCAGCATTTT. Translation: CATKGRDRVGQPQHF.

This clone has a handful of counts. The chain carries TRBV27 and TRBJ2-2; weak D call: TRBD2 (5 bases). The germline gives CDR1 MNHEY, CDR2 SMNVEV (reference sequence). This CDR3 has 14 residues. Trimming stripped 2 bases from V and 3 bases from J, with 7 bases between. This chain's CDR3 is CASSLVSDTGELFF. The CDR3, as DNA: TGTGCCAGCAGTTTAGTTAGCGACACCGGGGAGCTGTTTTTT.

The J gene is TRBJ2-7, the V gene TRBV5-5, with TRBD1 identical over 7 bases. This CDR3 has 15 amino acids. Germline trimming cut 4 bases from V and 4 bases from J; bases unmatched to any gene: 11. Germline CDR1 reads SGHKS; CDR2 reads YYEKEE (reference sequence). CDR3 residues: CASSIEQGSKYEQYF. CDR3 nucleotide sequence: TGTGCCAGCAGCATCGAACAGGGGTCCAAATACGAGCAGTACTTC. The full variable domain, its missing parts supplied by reference TRBV5-5 and TRBJ2-7, is DAGVTQSPTHLIKTRGQQVTLRCSPISGHKSVSWYQQVLGQGPQFIFQYYEKEERGRGNFPDRFSARQFPNYSSELNVNALLLGDSALYLCASSIEQGSKYEQYFGPGTRLTVT.

A single count supports this clone. The rearrangement uses TRBV29-1 and TRBJ2-7; 10 nucleotides align to TRBD1. The junction had 12 bases not matched to a gene; V was cut back by 7 bases and J by 0 bases. This CDR3 spans 16 amino acids. The germline V gene has CDR1 SQVTM and CDR2 ANQGSEA. CDR3 residues: CSGTLPGTGVSYEQYF. The CDR3 DNA reads TGCAGCGGGACTCTACCCGGGACAGGGGTCTCCTACGAGCAGTACTTC.

The chain employs TRBV11-2 and TRBJ2-5, with a weak D call TRBD2 (5 bases). CDR1 SGHAT and CDR2 FQNNGV come from the germline V gene. The CDR3 consists of 17 residues. Trimming left V 0 bases short and J 4 bases short, with 18 bases between. Here the CDR3 DNA reads TGTGCCAGCAGCTTAGAAGCGGTAGGATTAAATTCAGAGACCCAGTACTTC. Translating gives CASSLEAVGLNSETQYF.

CDR3 sequence: CASSWGLAYGETQYF. The CDR3 DNA sequence: TGTGCCAGCAGCTGGGGACTAGCGTATGGGGAGACCCAGTACTTC. This chain links TRBV7-9 with TRBJ2-5; 10 bases are a match to TRBD2. The CDR3 extends over 15 amino acids. Germline V gene sequence: CDR1 SEHNR, CDR2 FQNEAQ (reference sequence). With V trimmed by 4 bases and J by 5 bases, 7 bases remained unmatched.

The V gene is TRBV5-6, the J gene TRBJ2-3; possibly TRBD2 for D (5 bases). The CDR3 contains 16 residues. Germline CDR1 is SGHDT and CDR2 is YYEEEE. V was shortened by 0 bases and J by 2 bases, with 13 bases between the two germline ends. CDR3 nucleotides: TGTGCCAGCAGCTTGGCCGGGATCAGATACACAGATACGCAGTATTTT. This codes for CASSLAGIRYTDTQYF.

The gene calls are TRBV19 and TRBJ2-3; 8 bases match TRBD2. The trim removed 7 bases at V and 7 bases at J, leaving 10 bases unmatched. The germline V gene has CDR1 LNHDA and CDR2 SQIVND (reference sequence). CDR3 size: 14 residues. The CDR3 is CASKGSGSGNTQYF. In nucleotides, the CDR3 is TGTGCCAGTAAAGGGAGCGGGAGCGGAAATACGCAGTATTTT.

V gene TRBV5-1 combines with J gene TRBJ2-4, with unresolved D. Trimming removed 2 bases from V and 1 base from J, with 10 bases in between. Germline CDR1 is SGHRS and CDR2 is YFSETQ. CDR3 size: 15 residues. In DNA, the CDR3 is TGCGCCAGCAGCTTAAGTGGGCCTGCCAAAAACATTCAGTACTTC. It translates to CASSLSGPAKNIQYF.

The chain is built from TRBV7-6 and TRBJ2-1; weak D call: TRBD1 (6 bases). V was clipped by 5 bases and J by 9 bases, with 20 bases between them. The CDR3 runs to 15 residues. Per germline, CDR1 SGHVS and CDR2 FNYEAQ. CDR3 DNA: TGTGCCAGCAGCCCCCCCGGGACACCGTCGGTTGAGCAGTTCTTC. Its protein product is CASSPPGTPSVEQFF. Together with reference TRBV7-6 and TRBJ2-1, the CDR3 gives the full variable domain: GAGVSQSPRYKVTKRGQDVALRCDPISGHVSLYWYRQALGQGPEFLTYFNYEAQQDKSGLPNDRFSAERPEGSISTLTIQRTEQRDSAMYRCASSPPGTPSVEQFFGPGTRLTVL.

The rearrangement links TRBV6-1 to TRBJ1-2; the D is unclear. The CDR3 loop spans 17 amino acids. The ends were cut back, 1 base at V and 7 bases at J, with 22 bases in the middle. CDR1 is MNHNS and CDR2 is SASEGT in the germline V gene. DNA of the CDR3: TGTGCCAGCAGTGAAGGAGGTCGGAGGTATTCTGAGGGTGGCTACACCTTC. This encodes CASSEGGRRYSEGGYTF.

This sequence joins TRBV6-5 and TRBJ1-1; maybe TRBD1 (6 bases). There are 12 residues in the CDR3. V was shortened by 5 bases and J by 11 bases, with 15 bases between the two germline ends. Germline CDR1 is MNHEY and CDR2 is SVGAGI. The CDR3, as DNA: TGTGCCAGCAGTCTTACAGGGATTTGGGCTTTCTTT. It specifies CASSLTGIWAFF.

Only one count was recorded for this clone. The CDR3 nucleotides are TGTGCCAGTAGTACCGGGGGTAGCGGGTCCGACGAGCAGTACTTC. Encoded protein: CASSTGGSGSDEQYF. The chain couples TRBV19 to TRBJ2-7; the match to TRBD2 covers 7 bases. The CDR3 is 15 amino acids. CDR1 is LNHDA, CDR2 SQIVND, per germline (reference sequence). Unmatched junction bases numbered 11, after V lost 4 bases and J lost 5 bases.

The chain joins TRBV30 to TRBJ1-4; TRBD1 agrees at 9 bases. CDR3 length: 13 amino acids. V shed 0 bases, J shed 7 bases, and the junction held 0 bases outside the gene matches. Germline V CDR1 and CDR2: GTSNPN, SVGIG (reference sequence). The CDR3 region has the DNA TGTGCCTGGAGTGTACAGGGGGCTGAAAAACTGTTTTTT. Translated, it gives CAWSVQGAEKLFF.

The CDR3 DNA sequence: TGTGCAAGTCGCTTAGGCCCTCCGCCTTATGGGACAGACAATGAAAAACTGTTTTTT. Its translation is CASRLGPPPYGTDNEKLFF. This chain connects TRBV12-2 to TRBJ1-4; the DNA was not compared with TRBD1, the D call given in the table. TRBV12-2 represents a pseudogene. The CDR3 runs to 19 residues.